These T cell receptor beta chains were read from a single sample in a study of identical twins. TCRdb re-called the 5' RACE reads through MiXCR, storing one row per CDR3 protein. The sample has about 520,000 distinct CDR3 sequences; roughly a fifth are singletons. The same sample was also used in a study of T cells expressing NK-cell markers.

Material: CD4+ T cells sorted from blood. The origin of the receptors is a woman aged 18-29 years in good health. CDR3s include the opening cysteine and the closing phenylalanine or tryptophan. A D gene is named only where the DNA matches it firmly. Not every row has a clone size; where given, it reads once, few, many or a size class.

length: 16; V: TRBV20-1; J: TRBJ1-5; size: few; D: .; DNA: TGCAGTGCTAGAGATTTCCCAGGGACGGTAGATCAGCCCCAGCATTTT; CDR3: CSARDFPGTVDQPQHF
length: 13; V: TRBV12-3/TRBV12-4; J: TRBJ2-1; size: few; D: .; DNA: TGTGCCAGCAGTATCCGGGGGCGGAATGAGCAGTTCTTC; CDR3: CASSIRGRNEQFF
length: 13; V: TRBV20-1; J: TRBJ2-3; size: many; D: .; DNA: TGCAGTGCCACCCATGGTGCCACAGATACGCAGTATTTT; CDR3: CSATHGATDTQYF
length: 16; V: TRBV5-6; J: TRBJ2-6; size: few; D: .; DNA: TGTGCCAGCAGCTCGTCCGGGTTCCGTGGGGCCAACGTCCTGACTTTC; CDR3: CASSSSGFRGANVLTF
length: 11; V: TRBV5-1; J: TRBJ2-7; size: .; D: TRBD1; DNA: TGCGCCAGCAGCACAGGGGACAAGCAGTACTTC; CDR3: CASSTGDKQYF
length: 10; V: TRBV6-6; J: TRBJ2-3; size: .; D: .; DNA: TGTGCCAGCAGTTACGACGCGCAGTATTTT; CDR3: CASSYDAQYF
length: 18; V: TRBV7-7; J: TRBJ2-5; size: .; D: .; DNA: TGTGCCAGCAGCTTATCCCGGACTTCTCTGGGGTACCAAGAGACCCAGTACTTC; CDR3: CASSLSRTSLGYQETQYF
length: 17; V: TRBV12-3/TRBV12-4; J: TRBJ2-1; size: .; D: TRBD1; DNA: TGTGCCAGCAGCATAAGGTTGGTTGGGACAGGTTATTATGAGCAGTTCTTC; CDR3: CASSIRLVGTGYYEQFF
length: 13; V: TRBV20-1; J: TRBJ2-5; size: few; D: .; DNA: TGCAGTGCTACAAGTTTCCCCCAAGAGACCCAGTACTTC; CDR3: CSATSFPQETQYF
length: 15; V: TRBV20-1; J: TRBJ2-7; size: few; D: TRBD2; DNA: TGCAGTGCCGCCGGACTAGCGGGTTCCACCTACGAGCAGTACTTC; CDR3: CSAAGLAGSTYEQYF